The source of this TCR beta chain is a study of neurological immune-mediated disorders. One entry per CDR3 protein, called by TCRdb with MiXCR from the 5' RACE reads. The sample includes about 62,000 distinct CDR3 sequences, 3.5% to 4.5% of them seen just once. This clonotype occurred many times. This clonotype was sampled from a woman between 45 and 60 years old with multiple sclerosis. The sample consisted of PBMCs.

The CDR3 loop is CATSDLQGESYNEQFF. The CDR3 coding sequence is TGTGCCACCAGTGATTTGCAAGGGGAATCCTACAATGAGCAGTTCTTC. The chain uses TRBV24-1 and TRBJ2-1; possible D gene TRBD1, 5 bases. The CDR3 contains 16 residues. Trimming cost V 0 bases and J 1 base, with 9 bases left between them. The germline gives CDR1 KGHDR, CDR2 SFDVKD.